Listed below are T cell receptor beta chains from one sample, sequenced in a study of blood T cell repertoires in COVID-19. Measured with immunoSEQ multiplex PCR; TCRdb has only the in-frame clones, and not every one. The table records some 270,000 clones, roughly 83% of them present only once. The source material was peripheral blood. These receptor sequences come from a woman older than 75 with COVID-19, enrolled during active disease. The CDR3 runs from the conserved cysteine through the conserved F or W. A D gene is named only where the DNA matches it firmly. A clone size is listed for some rows: how often the clone was seen (once, few, many), or a class if it is expanded.

CDR3nt | CDR3aa | abundance | d_gene | j_gene | v_gene
TGTGCCAGCAGCATCCAAGCCTTCTACGAGCAGTACTTC | CASSIQAFYEQYF | NA | NA | TRBJ2-7 | TRBV6-2/TRBV6-3
TGTGCCAGCAGGCCAACAACGAACACCGGGGAGCTGTTTTTT | CASRPTTNTGELFF | NA | NA | TRBJ2-2 | TRBV7-9
TGTGCCAGCAGCCTAGGAGACAGTCCCGAGCAGTACTTC | CASSLGDSPEQYF | NA | NA | TRBJ2-7 | TRBV7-9
TGCGCCAGCAGCCACGGGACAGGAGGAAACACCATATATTTT | CASSHGTGGNTIYF | NA | TRBD1 | TRBJ1-3 | TRBV5-1
TGTGCCACCAGCCCCGGGACAGGGGGCATCTACGAGCAGTACTTC | CATSPGTGGIYEQYF | once | TRBD1 | TRBJ2-7 | TRBV15
TGTGCCAGCTCACCCACGGGCGGGGGCTCCTACAATGAGCAGTTCTTC | CASSPTGGGSYNEQFF | NA | TRBD2 | TRBJ2-1 | TRBV18
TGCGCCAGCAGGTTTGAGACCGGGGAGCTGTTTTTT | CASRFETGELFF | NA | NA | TRBJ2-2 | TRBV5-1
TGTGCCAGTAGTATCGGCGGGGGGTCCACAGATACGCAGTATTTT | CASSIGGGSTDTQYF | NA | TRBD2 | TRBJ2-3 | TRBV19
TGTGCCAGCAGCTTAGATGGCAGGGGTGGAGAGACCCAGTACTTC | CASSLDGRGGETQYF | NA | NA | TRBJ2-5 | TRBV7-9
TGTGCCAGCAGCCAGCCCGGGCCTAGCAGCCCCTATGGCTACACCTTC | CASSQPGPSSPYGYTF | few | NA | TRBJ1-2 | TRBV3-1/TRBV3-2
TGTGCCAGCAGTTACCCCGGGGGCAATGAGCAGTTCTTC | CASSYPGGNEQFF | NA | NA | TRBJ2-1 | TRBV6-2/TRBV6-3
TGTGCCACGGCAGGGACTAGCGCACCCACAGATACGCAGTATTTT | CATAGTSAPTDTQYF | NA | TRBD2 | TRBJ2-3 | TRBV10-3
TGTGCCAGTAGTTACGGAGAGACTAACTATGGCTACACCTTC | CASSYGETNYGYTF | NA | NA | TRBJ1-2 | TRBV19
TGTGCCAGCTCACCACCGGGGCGGGGGGGTACAGATACGCAGTATTTT | CASSPPGRGGTDTQYF | NA | TRBD2 | TRBJ2-3 | TRBV18
TGCAGCGTGACGACAGGGGGTTTGAACACTGAAGCTTTCTTT | CSVTTGGLNTEAFF | once | TRBD1 | TRBJ1-1 | TRBV29-1
TGTGCCAGTACCCCCGTGTGGGGTAGGGGGCACACTGAAGCTTTCTTT | CASTPVWGRGHTEAFF | once | TRBD1 | TRBJ1-1 | TRBV19